Only a few counts were recorded for the clone carrying this TCR beta chain. Its antigen is undetermined. The CDR3 spans 14 residues. V dropped 5 bases and J dropped 4 bases, with 11 bases sitting between them. Looked up from germline, CDR1 is SNHLY and CDR2 is FYNNEI. This sample was taken from a study of cytomegalovirus exposure and HLA in healthy donors. Study-wide results and limits: Confirmation was obtained in vitro that a few CMV-associated chains are specific for CMV antigens.

Data came from immunoSEQ multiplex PCR; TCRdb stores just in-frame clones and leaves some out. In the table there are about 140,000 clones, 82% of which are singletons. The sequenced material came from PBMCs. This chain connects TRBV2 to TRBJ2-2; the D gene is possibly TRBD2 (6 bases). The origin of this receptor is a man aged 30 to 39 in good health and CMV-seropositive. The CDR3 here is CASSPGTLTGELFF. As DNA, the CDR3 is TGTGCCAGCAGTCCCGGGACTCTCACCGGGGAGCTGTTTTTT.